This T cell receptor beta chain was obtained from a study of blood T cell repertoires in COVID-19. CDR1 MGHRA and CDR2 YSYEKL come from the germline V gene. The CDR3 is 15 amino acids. The J segment lost 2 bases and the V segment lost 3 bases, leaving 5 bases of the junction unmatched. Clones were sequenced by immunoSEQ multiplex PCR, and TCRdb holds only the in-frame ones, with some missing. The sample has 150,000 to 200,000 clones; roughly three quarters are singletons. The J gene is TRBJ2-7, the V gene TRBV4-1; the match to TRBD1 covers 9 bases. The sequenced sample was peripheral blood. The sequence was collected from a man aged 55 to 70 with active or convalescent COVID-19. CDR3 sequence: CASSQTGTGTYEQYF. In nucleotides, the CDR3 is TGCGCCAGCAGCCAGACCGGGACAGGGACCTACGAGCAGTACTTC.